This T cell receptor beta chain derives from a study of blood T cell repertoires in COVID-19. Study details: The United States, Italy and Spain supplied acute and convalescent COVID-19 samples.

In the authors' methods: Amplification of reference gene primers provided the estimated nucleated cell counts. This table comes from immunoSEQ multiplex PCR, and its TCRdb copy is limited to in-frame clones, with some not included. The V and J calls and clone size are taken from that table; D and trimming were inferred from the DNA. This sample has 190,000 or so clones, with roughly 90% found just once. The CDR3 runs 15 residues. Germline V gene sequence: CDR1 SGHDN, CDR2 FVKESK. V dropped 4 bases and J dropped 1; count of bases not matched to a gene: 6. The age range of participants was about 18 to 100 years, with residence in more than 20 US areas. Participants reported their clinical history, and cohort assignment relied on those reports.

The chain recombines TRBV14 with TRBJ2-5, with 7 bases fitting TRBD1. This receptor was identified in a man in his late teens or twenties with acute COVID-19. What was sequenced was PBMCs or T cells enriched from blood (not recorded which). CDR3 sequence (DNA): TGTGCCAGCAGCCGACAGGGAGTGGCCCAAGAGACCCAGTACTTC. Encoded protein: CASSRQGVAQETQYF.